The 26 T cell receptor beta chains presented below share a single source sample, sequenced in a study of OX40 agonist ivuxolimab in advanced cancers. Profiling relied on immunoSEQ multiplex PCR, and the TCRdb table lists in-frame clones only, not all of them. In the table there are some 64,000 clones, about 89% of which are singletons. The input for sequencing was CD4+ or CD8+ T cells sorted from blood, taken in a trial of the OX40 agonist ivuxolimab. These receptors all stem from an adult with an advanced solid tumor such as melanoma, head and neck, liver or kidney cancer.

V usage is TRBV2 and J usage is TRBJ2-2, with D perhaps TRBD2 (5 bases). The V gene's germline CDR1 is SNHLY and CDR2 FYNNEI. This CDR3 is 13 amino acids long. V dropped 1 base and J dropped 5 bases, with 5 bases sitting between them. The CDR3 spells CASSEGGTGELFF. The CDR3 DNA is TGTGCCAGCAGTGAAGGCGGGACCGGGGAGCTGTTTTTT.

V gene TRBV6-1 combines with J gene TRBJ1-1; D uncertain. Germline V lookup: CDR1 MNHNS, CDR2 SASEGT. The CDR3 runs to 13 residues. V was pared by 2 bases and J by 2 bases, with 6 bases between. The CDR3 reads CASSEKLNTEAFF. The CDR3 bases are TGTGCCAGCAGTGAAAAGTTAAACACTGAAGCTTTCTTT.

V is TRBV6-5 and J is TRBJ2-6; no definite D call. Germline loops: CDR1 MNHEY, CDR2 SVGAGI. V lost 5 bases and J lost 0, with 5 bases in between. CDR3 length: 14 residues. The CDR3 sequence is CASSQSSGANVLTF. In DNA form, the CDR3 reads TGTGCCAGCAGTCAGAGCTCTGGGGCCAACGTCCTGACTTTC.

This clone was recorded only once. The rearrangement links TRBV2 to TRBJ1-5, with a tentative D call TRBD1 (5 bases). Trimming shortened V by 4 bases and J by 4 bases, and 11 bases separated the two germline ends. In germline, CDR1 is SNHLY, CDR2 FYNNEI. The CDR3 sequence is 14 residues long. The CDR3 region is CASSAGRRNQPQHF. The CDR3 DNA sequence: TGTGCCAGCAGTGCGGGACGACGGAATCAGCCCCAGCATTTT.

The CDR3 DNA reads TGCGCCAGCAGCCCGGCCGGGGGCAGGGTCCCTGAAGCTTTCTTT. This encodes CASSPAGGRVPEAFF. The V gene is TRBV5-1, the J gene TRBJ1-1; D may be TRBD1 (6 bases). The germline V and J ends were trimmed by 4 bases and 6 bases, with 19 bases remaining between them. From germline, CDR1 is SGHRS and CDR2 YFSETQ. This CDR3 has 15 residues.

V is TRBV2 and J is TRBJ1-5, with D possibly being TRBD1 (6 bases). In germline, CDR1 is SNHLY, CDR2 FYNNEI. V lost 7 bases and J lost 7, with 14 bases in between. CDR3 length: 13 residues. CDR3 bases: TGTGCCAGCACTATAACAGGGTCCCAGCCCCAGCATTTT. Translated: CASTITGSQPQHF.

The chain couples TRBV27 to TRBJ2-7; 9 nucleotides agree with TRBD2. Germline-derived CDR1 and CDR2 are MNHEY and SMNVEV (reference sequence). V dropped 8 bases and J dropped 6; count of bases not matched to a gene: 8. The CDR3 is 13 amino acids. In nucleotides, the CDR3 is TGTGCCAGCGGCGGGGGGGTGCTTCCCGAGCAGTACTTC. It codes for CASGGGVLPEQYF.

The rearrangement links TRBV5-1 to TRBJ2-5; D might be TRBD2 (6 bases). The CDR3 length is 15 residues. Germline loops: CDR1 SGHRS, CDR2 YFSETQ. The germline V and J ends were trimmed by 0 bases and 2 bases, with 11 bases remaining between them. The CDR3 sequence: CASSLVGTSQETQYF. DNA for the CDR3: TGCGCCAGCAGCTTGGTGGGGACTTCGCAAGAGACCCAGTACTTC.

CDR3 region: CASSFTRGGSSYNEQFF. The CDR3 bases are TGTGCCAGCAGCTTCACCAGGGGAGGAAGCTCCTACAATGAGCAGTTCTTC. The chain joins TRBV7-9 to TRBJ2-1, with D perhaps given as TRBD1 or TRBD2 (6 bases each). CDR3 length equals 17 residues. V lost 3 bases, J lost 0 bases, and 15 bases lay in between. The germline V gene has CDR1 SEHNR and CDR2 FQNEAQ (reference sequence).

The gene calls are TRBV6-6 and TRBJ2-7; D remains ambiguous. The CDR3 runs 14 residues. The ends were cut back, 0 bases at V and 0 bases at J, with 6 bases in the middle. Germline lookup yields CDR1 MNHNY and CDR2 SVGAGI (reference sequence). CDR3 sequence reads: CASSYSGISYEQYF. CDR3 coding DNA: TGTGCCAGCAGTTACTCTGGGATCTCCTACGAGCAGTACTTC.

The chain has TRBV6-1 and TRBJ2-2; TRBD2 aligns across 8 bases. There are 14 residues in the CDR3. The ends lost 7 bases at V and 4 bases at J; junction bases unmatched: 5. Looked up from germline, CDR1 is MNHNS and CDR2 is SASEGT. DNA for the CDR3: TGTGCCAGCAAGAGCGGGAGTTTCACCGGGGAGCTGTTTTTT. It translates to CASKSGSFTGELFF.

This chain joins TRBV19 and TRBJ1-1, with TRBD1 as a possible D gene (6 bases). Germline V lookup: CDR1 LNHDA, CDR2 SQIVND (reference sequence). Deletions cut 3 bases from V and 8 bases from J, with 13 bases between. This CDR3 spans 13 amino acids. The CDR3 sequence is CASSIPGTKEAFF. The DNA for the CDR3 is TGTGCCAGTAGTATCCCCGGGACAAAAGAAGCTTTCTTT.

V gene TRBV11-3 combines with J gene TRBJ2-2; no clear D gene. From germline, CDR1 is SGHNT and CDR2 YENEEA. This CDR3 is built from 14 residues. V lost 5 bases, J lost 5 bases, and 12 bases lay in between. CDR3 in DNA: TGTGCCAGCAGCCCCGAGCCCGAGACCGGGGAGCTGTTTTTT. Its protein product is CASSPEPETGELFF.

The chain joins TRBV4-1 to TRBJ2-4; TRBD1 aligns across 7 bases. The CDR3 is 16 residues long. V shed 2 bases, J shed 2 bases, and the junction held 6 bases outside the gene matches. CDR1 and CDR2 from the germline V gene are MGHRA and YSYEKL. CDR3 loop: CASSQPRQGTKNIQYF. The CDR3 region has the DNA TGCGCCAGCAGCCAACCGAGACAGGGCACCAAAAACATTCAGTACTTC.

The rearrangement uses TRBV5-1 and TRBJ2-5, with 10 bases fitting TRBD2. Germline V gene sequence: CDR1 SGHRS, CDR2 YFSETQ. J lost 4 bases, V lost 2 bases, and 11 bases had no gene match. The CDR3 totals 17 residues. Here the CDR3 reads CASSLMASGSRPETQYF. DNA for the CDR3: TGCGCCAGCAGCTTAATGGCTAGCGGGAGCCGACCAGAGACCCAGTACTTC.

V is TRBV19 and J is TRBJ2-5, with a weak D call TRBD1 (6 bases). The germline V gene has CDR1 LNHDA and CDR2 SQIVND (reference sequence). There are 13 residues in the CDR3. Trimming stripped 6 bases from V and 11 bases from J, with 19 bases between. In DNA form, the CDR3 reads TGTGCCAGTAGCCCCGACCTCAAGGGGGAGCAGTACTTC. The encoded protein is CASSPDLKGEQYF.

The chain recombines TRBV18 with TRBJ2-2, with 12 bases lining up with TRBD2. Unmatched junction bases numbered 4, after V lost 2 bases and J lost 0 bases. This CDR3 has 18 amino acids. Germline assignment: CDR1 KGHSH and CDR2 LQKENI. The CDR3 DNA follows: TGTGCCAGCTCACCAAGGACTAGCGGGACCGCGAACACCGGGGAGCTGTTTTTT. This translates into CASSPRTSGTANTGELFF.

J is TRBJ1-1 and V is TRBV6-6; D is ambiguous. Trimming removed 0 bases from V and 9 bases from J, with 8 bases in between. The V gene's germline CDR1 is MNHNY and CDR2 SVGAGI (reference sequence). CDR3 length: 12 residues. The CDR3 DNA reads TGTGCCAGCAGTTACTCGAGGGATAAAGCTTTCTTT. Translating it yields CASSYSRDKAFF.

The rearrangement links TRBV2 to TRBJ2-4; no clear D gene. This CDR3 is built from 12 residues. The V gene's germline CDR1 is SNHLY and CDR2 FYNNEI. V lost 0 bases, J lost 7 bases, and 4 bases lay in between. CDR3 region: CASSEAENIQYF. The CDR3 region has the DNA TGTGCCAGCAGTGAAGCGGAGAACATTCAGTACTTC.

This clone is a singleton in its sample. The chain carries TRBV25-1 and TRBJ2-2; the D gene is possibly TRBD1 (5 bases). CDR1 and CDR2 from the germline V gene are MGHDK and SYGVNS. V was pared by 3 bases and J by 1 base, with 6 bases between. The length of the CDR3 is 14 residues. The CDR3 sequence: CASSDTGNTGELFF. As DNA, the CDR3 is TGTGCCAGCAGTGACACAGGGAACACCGGGGAGCTGTTTTTT.

This chain connects TRBV28 to TRBJ1-5; no reliable D call. This CDR3 is built from 14 residues. Germline values: CDR1 MDHEN, CDR2 SYDVKM. V lost 2 bases to trimming and J lost 6 bases, with 11 bases between them. CDR3 in amino acids: CASSLRSFGQPQHF. Here the CDR3 DNA reads TGTGCCAGCAGTTTAAGGTCGTTCGGTCAGCCCCAGCATTTT. Supplemented by reference TRBV28 and TRBJ1-5, the full variable domain reads DVKVTQSSRYLVKRTGEKVFLECVQDMDHENMFWYRQDPGLGLRLIYFSYDVKMKEKGDIPEGYSVSREKKERFSLILESASTNQTSMYLCASSLRSFGQPQHFGDGTRLSIL.

This chain joins TRBV9 and TRBJ2-5, with D possibly being TRBD1 or TRBD2 (5 bases each). V dropped 2 bases and J dropped 4 bases, with 12 bases sitting between them. Per the germline V gene, CDR1 is SGDLS and CDR2 is YYNGEE. CDR3 length: 14 residues. CDR3 sequence reads: CASSVLGDRETQYF. CDR3 coding DNA: TGTGCCAGCAGCGTTTTGGGGGACCGAGAGACCCAGTACTTC.

This rearrangement joins TRBV5-8 to TRBJ2-3; 10 bases are a match to TRBD2. V trimming: 0 bases; J trimming: 1 base; junction bases outside the gene matches: 11. Germline V gene lookup returns CDR1 SGHTS and CDR2 YDEGEE. The CDR3 runs to 19 residues. The CDR3 spells CASSLAWLAGVTGTDTQYF. CDR3 nucleotide sequence: TGTGCCAGCAGCTTGGCCTGGCTAGCGGGAGTCACGGGCACAGATACGCAGTATTTT.

The chain joins TRBV12-5 to TRBJ2-1, with D perhaps given as TRBD1 or TRBD2 (5 bases each). The CDR3 runs to 18 residues. V lost 0 bases, J lost 7 bases, and 22 bases lay in between. Germline values: CDR1 LGHNT, CDR2 FRNRAP. The CDR3 loop is CASGLVRSGGEWLNEQFF. The CDR3 DNA is TGTGCTAGTGGTTTGGTACGATCTGGGGGTGAATGGTTGAATGAGCAGTTCTTC.

The V and J genes are TRBV19 and TRBJ2-2; the D gene is possibly TRBD2 (5 bases). V was pared by 0 bases and J by 5 bases, with 7 bases between. There are 14 residues in the CDR3. Germline V gene lookup returns CDR1 LNHDA and CDR2 SQIVND (reference sequence). CDR3 protein: CASSIEDWTGELFF. For the CDR3, the DNA is TGTGCCAGTAGTATAGAGGACTGGACCGGGGAGCTGTTTTTT.

The chain is built from TRBV28 and TRBJ1-5, with TRBD1 matching 8 bases. The CDR3 extends over 17 amino acids. J gave up 0 bases and V 6 bases, and 10 bases lay outside the gene matches. In germline, CDR1 is MDHEN, CDR2 SYDVKM. CDR3 loop: CASSYRQGQNSNQPQHF. The CDR3 DNA reads as TGTGCCAGCAGCTATAGACAGGGGCAAAATAGCAATCAGCCCCAGCATTTT.